This T cell receptor (beta chain) was retrieved from a study of blood T cell repertoires in COVID-19 (dated by TCRdb to 2018 to 2020). Turning to the overall study: Collaborator samples came from the United States, Italy and Spain and covered acute and convalescent phases of COVID-19. The dataset comprised deeply sampled blood TCRbeta repertoires from subjects exposed to, actively infected with, or recovered from COVID-19. HLA class I and class II types, where available, came from metadata supplied by the sample provider rather than from assay-based typing. The samples were drawn from the first 160 participants of the ongoing ImmuneRACE study and from 1,254 subjects provided by 6 global collaborators. The material from the prospective study consisted of cDNA or gDNA derived from T cells, B-cell-depleted T cells, or PBMCs. A freely available public database, intended as a resource for researchers studying the immune response to SARS-CoV-2, is where the repertoires were released. A de-identified subject ID, COVID-19 status, age in years and sex were almost always included in the sample metadata. Points the paper makes about the study in general: The quantity of clinical and demographic metadata differed by source and by participant and was supplied without curation.

Between the V and J ends, shortened by 7 bases and 7 bases respectively, the junction contains 13 bases. The CDR3 goes from the cysteine to the phenylalanine over 12 residues. Only the CDR3 DNA is retained, 36 bases long and in frame from the first base. The germline V gene encodes CDR1 SNHLY and CDR2 FYNNEI. Comments on this clone: Its antigen specificity is not known. No much larger clone is present one base from it, and per-base qualities are unavailable.

Whole blood was collected in K2EDTA tubes by collaborating institutions according to the institutions' own protocols. For TCRbeta analysis, collaborators shipped samples as frozen whole blood, isolated PBMCs, or DNA extracted from either of those sample types. TCRbeta CDR3 regions were amplified from genomic DNA using the immunoSEQ Assay, a bias-controlled multiplex PCR. On the study's bioinformatics: The number of nucleated cells in each sample was estimated from the amplification of reference gene primers within the assay. To quantify the absolute abundance of each unique TCRbeta CDR3 rearrangement, sequence reads were collapsed and filtered. For each sample, productive Simpson clonality was calculated as the square root of Simpson's diversity index across productive rearrangements. The table was pulled from immuneACCESS by TCRdb, which kept in-frame rearrangements only. Such tables lose some clones; where checked, under half of the loss comes from unresolved V genes, and the rest has no known cause. V and J calls and clone size are as listed in that table; D and trimming were resolved from the DNA. The table for this sample lists around 58,000 clones; around 90% of them were counted only once. The ten largest make up roughly 7% of the sample.

Recombination connected TRBV2 to TRBJ1-1, with TRBD1 perhaps the D gene, on 5 matching bases. The receptor's source is a woman aged 55 to 70 with active or convalescent COVID-19. The sequenced sample consisted of peripheral blood. The CDR3 protein sequence reads: CASKGGGGEAFF. The nucleotide sequence reads as follows: TGTGCCAGCAAGGGTGGGGGAGGTGAAGCTTTCTTT.